A selection of T cell receptor beta chains follows, all from one sample in a study of blood T cell repertoires in COVID-19. TCRdb's table, derived via immunoSEQ multiplex PCR, lists solely in-frame clones and lacks some. The table lists about 210,000 clones, over 75% of them singletons. Sequenced: peripheral blood. These receptors were taken from a woman in her thirties or forties with acute or convalescent COVID-19. Both conserved end residues are part of each CDR3.

v_gene	j_gene	CDR3aa
TRBV5-4	TRBJ1-2	CASSLALGDGYTF
TRBV12-5	TRBJ2-1	CASALTGNNEQFF
TRBV7-9	TRBJ1-1	CASTRLGNTEAFF
TRBV7-2	TRBJ1-3	CASSVQTGSGNTIYF
TRBV19	TRBJ1-2	CATTPPGGRDYGYTF
TRBV5-8	TRBJ2-6	CASSFRTGRSGANVLTF
TRBV18	TRBJ1-5	CASSPTGGGMWNQPQHF
TRBV4-1	TRBJ2-1	CASSQVERNEQFF
TRBV3-1/TRBV3-2	TRBJ1-1	CASSHWPSEAFF
TRBV5-6	TRBJ1-2	CASSLVGANYGYTF
TRBV10-3	TRBJ1-2	CAISSGQGANYGYTF
TRBV5-1	TRBJ2-2	CASSLDQAGGGELFF
TRBV12-3/TRBV12-4	TRBJ1-4	CASSFGAIGKLFF
TRBV5-6	TRBJ1-2	CASSPGQGTYGYTF
TRBV2	TRBJ1-2	CASSKNGGRGDYGYTF
TRBV19	TRBJ1-1	CASSSRGGELVTNTEAFF
TRBV24-1	TRBJ1-2	CATSGPDRSYGYTF
TRBV7-9	TRBJ1-4	CASSRTGMVGEKLFF
TRBV5-6	TRBJ2-5	CASSTGGGGETQYF
TRBV7-9	TRBJ1-2	CASSQDRGAYGYTF
TRBV3-1/TRBV3-2	TRBJ1-3	CASALQGSGNTIYF
TRBV4-2	TRBJ1-3	CASSQDPFSGNTIYF
TRBV20-1	TRBJ1-1	CSAEAYTEAFF
TRBV7-9	TRBJ1-2	CASTAINYENGYTF
TRBV6-5	TRBJ1-2	CASSHRDSVHGYTF
TRBV19	TRBJ1-1	CASNLNIGRGKTEAFF
TRBV6-6	TRBJ1-2	CASSYDSPNYGYTF
TRBV19	TRBJ2-5	CASSRTSGTPQETQYF
TRBV9	TRBJ2-1	CASSPPNRDNEQFF
TRBV18	TRBJ1-4	CASSPTPGSTNEKLFF
TRBV7-6	TRBJ2-1	CASSLRTSGDYNEQFF
TRBV12-3/TRBV12-4	TRBJ1-6	CASSFLRNSPLHF
TRBV2	TRBJ2-5	CASSDRTAQETQYF
TRBV4-1	TRBJ2-1	CASSPLAVSYNEQFF
TRBV6-5	TRBJ1-6	CASRTGTGGSPLHF
TRBV19	TRBJ1-3	CASSMGLNSGNTIYF
TRBV24-1	TRBJ2-3	CATSDPRLFTQYF
TRBV21-1	TRBJ1-5	CASSNLPYSNQPQHF
TRBV15	TRBJ1-1	CATSNGEQGLNTEAFF
TRBV9	TRBJ1-1	CASSLLPGGLNTEAFF
TRBV5-6	TRBJ1-2	CASSLLSDTYGYTF
TRBV28	TRBJ2-3	CASSPTGLTSGGSTDTQYF
TRBV12-3/TRBV12-4	TRBJ1-2	CASRLDGGYGYTF
TRBV7-9	TRBJ1-2	CASSSPGRGYDYGYTF